Listed below are T cell receptor beta chains from one sample, sequenced in a study of identical twins' blood T cells. MiXCR was run by TCRdb on the 5' RACE reads, yielding one entry per CDR3 protein. The repertoire consists of a few hundred thousand distinct CDR3 sequences, with roughly 28% occurring once and the leading ten covering about 6%. Sequenced material: PBMCs. Every receptor here comes from a woman aged 18 to 50 in good health. Each CDR3 is given with its conserved first and last residue. A D gene is named only where the DNA matches it firmly. Size is omitted from some rows. Given values are once, few, many or a class for expanded clones.

j_call	v_call	clone_size	d_call	cdr3_nt	cdr3_aa
TRBJ1-1	TRBV5-1	few	TRBD1	TGCGCCAGCAGCTCCACAGGGGGCTCGACTGAAGCTTTCTTT	CASSSTGGSTEAFF
TRBJ1-6	TRBV2	.	.	TGTGCCACCTCAGATGGGGGGACCTATAATTCACCCCTCCACTTT	CATSDGGTYNSPLHF
TRBJ2-1	TRBV2	.	.	TGTGCCAGCAGTGCGAGCGGCCGCTACAATGAGCAGTTCTTC	CASSASGRYNEQFF
TRBJ2-2	TRBV9	many	.	TGTGCCAGCAGCGTAGTCCCCACGGGGGAGCTGTTTTTT	CASSVVPTGELFF
TRBJ2-2	TRBV29-1	many	.	TGCAGCGTGGGGCGGCTGAACACCGGGGAGCTGTTTTTT	CSVGRLNTGELFF
TRBJ1-3	TRBV20-1	.	.	TGCAGTGCTAGGGACATACAAGGAAACACCATATATTTT	CSARDIQGNTIYF
TRBJ1-5	TRBV28	many	.	TGTGCCAGCAGTTCGATCCGATTCAATCAGCCCCAGCATTTT	CASSSIRFNQPQHF
TRBJ1-2	TRBV20-1	.	.	TGCAGTGCTAGACGTTCAGCGACCCCTAACTATGGCTACACCTTC	CSARRSATPNYGYTF
TRBJ2-1	TRBV20-1	.	TRBD1	TGCAGTGCGAGCCAGGGGGCCCTAAACAATGAGCAGTTCTTC	CSASQGALNNEQFF
TRBJ1-2	TRBV19	.	.	TGTGCCAGTAGGGGCGTCGGATGGGCTGGCTGCACCTTC	CASRGVGWAGCTF
TRBJ2-7	TRBV25-1	.	.	TGTGCCAGCAGTGAATCCACAAAGACAGCGGGCTACGAGCAGTACTTC	CASSESTKTAGYEQYF
TRBJ2-1	TRBV5-4	.	.	TGTGCCAGCAGCTTGCGTGGCTACTACAATGAGCAGTTCTTC	CASSLRGYYNEQFF
TRBJ1-6	TRBV20-1	.	TRBD1	TGCAGTGCTAGACCCCCCGCAGGGGGAATGAATTCACCCCTCCACTTT	CSARPPAGGMNSPLHF
TRBJ2-1	TRBV19	few	.	TGTGCCAGTATGGGGGGATACAATGAGCAGTTCTTC	CASMGGYNEQFF
TRBJ1-4	TRBV30	.	.	TGTGCCTGGTCAGCAACTAATGAAAAACTGTTTTTT	CAWSATNEKLFF
TRBJ2-7	TRBV2	few	.	TGTGCCAGCAGTGACAGCCCCTACGAGCAGTACTTC	CASSDSPYEQYF
TRBJ1-1	TRBV4-1	.	TRBD1	TGCGCCAGCACCCGGACAGGGGAATATAGCACTGAAGCTTTCTTT	CASTRTGEYSTEAFF
TRBJ2-1	TRBV19	.	.	TGTGCCAGTAGTATAGGACTCCATGATTCGAATGAGCAGTTCTTC	CASSIGLHDSNEQFF
TRBJ2-1	TRBV29-1	few	TRBD2	TGCAGCGTTGAATCGGTAGCGGGAGTTGAGCAGTTCTTC	CSVESVAGVEQFF
TRBJ2-3	TRBV5-1	many	.	TGTGCCAGCAGCTTAGGGTCCACAGATACGCAGTATTTT	CASSLGSTDTQYF
TRBJ1-2	TRBV6-2/TRBV6-3	few	.	TGTGCCAGCGCGGACACCCACTATGGCTACACCTTC	CASADTHYGYTF
TRBJ1-2	TRBV20-1	many	.	TGCAGTGCACCGACAGACCTCTATGGCTACACCTTC	CSAPTDLYGYTF
TRBJ2-3	TRBV7-9	few	.	TGTGCCAGCAGCCTTCCCTTCGACACAGATACGCAGTATTTT	CASSLPFDTDTQYF
TRBJ2-1	TRBV9	.	.	TGTGCCAGCAGCGTAGAGCCACCGTCGTACAATGAGCAGTTCTTC	CASSVEPPSYNEQFF
TRBJ1-1	TRBV29-1	.	TRBD1	TGCAGCGTCTGCGGACAGGGTGGTGTGAACACTGAAGCTTTCTTT	CSVCGQGGVNTEAFF
TRBJ1-1	TRBV19	.	.	TGTGCCAGTAGTATCAACAGGGTTTTAAAAGCTTTCTTT	CASSINRVLKAFF
TRBJ1-6	TRBV6-5	few	TRBD1	TGTGCCAGCAGAGCGGGACAGGGTGAATCACCCCTCCACTTT	CASRAGQGESPLHF
TRBJ1-1	TRBV29-1	many	TRBD1	TGCAGCGGACAGGGTGGAACGAACACTGAAGCTTTCTTT	CSGQGGTNTEAFF
TRBJ1-1	TRBV6-1	few	.	TGTGCCAGCAGTCCTACGTACTATATGCGGGGGGCTTTCTTT	CASSPTYYMRGAFF
TRBJ2-7	TRBV20-1	few	.	TGCAGTGGCAGAGGAGCCCTTTTGGCCGAGCAGTACTTC	CSGRGALLAEQYF
TRBJ1-5	TRBV20-1	.	TRBD1	TGCAGTGCTAGAGAGTCGGGACAGCGTAATCAGCCCCAGCATTTT	CSARESGQRNQPQHF
TRBJ2-1	TRBV11-2	.	TRBD2	TGTGCCAGCAGTCATAGCGGGGGAGGCAATGAGCAGTTCTTC	CASSHSGGGNEQFF
TRBJ1-2	TRBV7-9	.	.	TGTGCCAGCAGCCCGATGTCTAACTATGGCTACACCTTC	CASSPMSNYGYTF
TRBJ2-3	TRBV19	few	.	TGTGCCAGTAGTATAGACCGATCGACGCAGTATTTT	CASSIDRSTQYF
TRBJ2-7	TRBV20-1	.	.	TGCAGTGCTAGAGAAGGGGGGGTCTCCTACGAGCAGTACTTC	CSAREGGVSYEQYF
TRBJ1-2	TRBV28	many	.	TGTGCCAGCAGTTTAGAGGGGCGACAGTATGGCTACACCTTC	CASSLEGRQYGYTF
TRBJ1-1	TRBV28	few	TRBD1	TGTGCCAGCAGTTTATCCGGGACAGGGTTCACTGAAGCTTTCTTT	CASSLSGTGFTEAFF
TRBJ1-1	TRBV20-1	few	.	TGCAGTGCTGGAGGGAAGAACACTGAAGCTTTCTTT	CSAGGKNTEAFF
TRBJ2-2	TRBV4-3	few	.	TGCGCCAGCAGCCAAGATTCGAAGTCGGGGGAGCTGTTTTTT	CASSQDSKSGELFF
TRBJ2-1	TRBV11-2	.	TRBD1	TGTGCCAGCAGCTTTCAGGGGGCGAACTACAATGAGCAGTTCTTC	CASSFQGANYNEQFF